This entry lists 18 T cell receptor beta chains sequenced from one sample in a study of cytotoxic CD8 clonotypes in ibrutinib-treated CLL. Here immunoSEQ multiplex PCR was the method, and the copy in TCRdb shows in-frame clones only, minus some. The data contain approximately 150,000 clones, nearly 90% of them singletons. Sample: PBMCs, taken at disease progression, from a patient treated with ibrutinib. Every receptor here comes from a human donor with chronic lymphocytic leukemia.

The chain recombines TRBV28 with TRBJ1-2; unclear D gene. Per germline, CDR1 MDHEN and CDR2 SYDVKM. The CDR3 runs to 14 residues. V lost 7 bases, J lost 4 bases, and 16 bases lay in between. CDR3 amino acids: CASKVRAPFYGYTF. CDR3 nucleotides: TGTGCCAGCAAAGTCCGGGCCCCTTTCTATGGCTACACCTTC.

This clone was detected a few times. The V call is TRBV9, the J call TRBJ2-3, with D perhaps matching TRBD2 (6 bases). This CDR3 comprises 15 residues. Per the germline V gene, CDR1 is SGDLS and CDR2 is YYNGEE. Trimming removed 6 bases from V and 6 bases from J, with 20 bases in between. CDR3 protein: CASNRGGNPPDTQYF. The CDR3 region has the DNA TGTGCCAGCAACCGGGGCGGGAATCCCCCCGATACGCAGTATTTT.

The rearrangement links TRBV5-1 to TRBJ2-7; D may be TRBD1 (5 bases). CDR1 is SGHRS and CDR2 is YFSETQ in the germline V gene. The V end was cut by 2 bases, the J end by 3 bases, with 15 bases between. This CDR3 has 15 amino acids. CDR3 in amino acids: CASSFDIQGFYEQYF. The CDR3 nucleotides read TGCGCCAGCAGCTTCGATATCCAGGGCTTCTACGAGCAGTACTTC.

J is TRBJ2-2 and V is TRBV25-1; D call uncertain. The CDR3 spans 13 residues. Germline CDR1 and CDR2: MGHDK and SYGVNS. Trimming shortened V by 4 bases and J by 8 bases, and 11 bases separated the two germline ends. CDR3 amino acids: CASSAQISGELFF. In nucleotides, the CDR3 is TGTGCCAGCAGTGCCCAGATTAGTGGGGAGCTGTTTTTT.

V and J are TRBV18 and TRBJ2-7; no clear D. The CDR3 spans 12 residues. Trimming removed 6 bases from V and 5 bases from J, with 11 bases in between. From germline, CDR1 is KGHSH and CDR2 LQKENI. In DNA, the CDR3 is TGTGCCAGCTCCTTACCGCATCACGAGCAGTACTTC. Residues: CASSLPHHEQYF.

This clone came up once. The V gene is TRBV11-3, the J gene TRBJ2-3; D is uncertain. V gave up 4 bases and J gave up 4 bases, with 6 bases separating them. The CDR3 length is 12 residues. Per the germline V gene, CDR1 is SGHNT and CDR2 is YENEEA. The CDR3 protein is CASSSESDTQYF. The CDR3, as DNA: TGTGCCAGCAGCTCAGAGTCAGATACGCAGTATTTT.

V usage is TRBV20-1 and J usage is TRBJ1-2; D uncertain. V lost 5 bases to trimming and J lost 4 bases, with 5 bases between them. The CDR3 covers 10 residues. Looked up from germline, CDR1 is DFQATT and CDR2 is SNEGSKA (reference sequence). The CDR3 spells CSALSYGYTF. DNA for the CDR3: TGCAGTGCTTTGTCCTATGGCTACACCTTC.

The chain employs TRBV7-3 and TRBJ2-2; a weak D match, TRBD2 (7 bases). The V gene's germline CDR1 is SGHTA and CDR2 FQGTGA. The CDR3 runs 15 residues. Trimming removed 2 bases at V and 5 bases at J, with 12 bases between. In DNA form, the CDR3 reads TGTGCCAGCAGCTTAGAACAGGGAGGGACCGGGGAGCTGTTTTTT. As protein: CASSLEQGGTGELFF.

The chain recombines TRBV21-1 with TRBJ2-3. TRBV21-1 is assigned pseudogene status. This CDR3 region has 18 residues. CDR3 sequence (DNA): TGTGCCAGCAGCAAAGCTCGGTCAGCCGACGAACACACAGATACGCAGTATTTT. It specifies CASSKARSADEHTDTQYF.

The rearrangement joins TRBV27 to TRBJ2-2; D gene ambiguous. This CDR3 spans 15 amino acids. Germline V gene sequence: CDR1 MNHEY, CDR2 SMNVEV (reference sequence). V lost 5 bases and J 3 bases, leaving 13 bases between the germline ends. The CDR3 DNA sequence: TGTGCCAGCAGTCTCATAGATCGGGACACCGGGGAGCTGTTTTTT. Its protein product is CASSLIDRDTGELFF.

The genes are TRBV5-1 and TRBJ2-3; D is unresolved. Germline values: CDR1 SGHRS, CDR2 YFSETQ. This CDR3 contains 16 residues. V lost 0 bases, J lost 0 bases, and 11 bases lay in between. DNA of the CDR3: TGCGCCAGCAGCTTGGCCGTGGAAACTAGCACAGATACGCAGTATTTT. Its protein is CASSLAVETSTDTQYF.

With respect to this clone: This sample includes further DNA sequences coding for the same CDR3. The rearrangement uses TRBV5-1 and TRBJ2-3, with unresolved D. Deletions cut 2 bases from V and 0 bases from J, with 1 base between. CDR1 and CDR2 from the germline V gene are SGHRS and YFSETQ. This CDR3 is built from 12 residues. The CDR3 sequence: CASSFSTDTQYF. The CDR3 DNA is TGCGCCAGCAGCTTCAGCACAGATACGCAGTATTTT.

The genes are TRBV13 and TRBJ2-7; unclear D gene. Germline loops: CDR1 PRHDT, CDR2 FYEKMQ (reference sequence). The CDR3 has 14 residues. Trimming took off 5 bases at V and 2 bases at J, with 13 bases between the two ends. The chain's CDR3 is CASSPTSRPYEQYF. The CDR3 bases are TGTGCCAGCAGCCCCACGTCCAGGCCCTACGAGCAGTACTTC.

J is TRBJ2-1 and V is TRBV7-6; maybe TRBD2 (6 bases). V was shortened by 5 bases and J by 7 bases, with 18 bases between the two germline ends. Germline-derived CDR1 and CDR2 are SGHVS and FNYEAQ. The CDR3 runs to 15 residues. In nucleotides, the CDR3 is TGTGCCAGCAGCCCCGTGGGAGGAGAATTGAATGAGCAGTTCTTC. Protein sequence: CASSPVGGELNEQFF.

Details on this clone: At one boundary the junction diverges from the germline segment, which might be a read error. The chain employs TRBV11-2 and TRBJ2-3; the match to TRBD2 covers 10 bases. Germline V CDR1 and CDR2: SGHAT, FQNNGV. This CDR3 comprises 17 residues. The DNA for the CDR3 is TGTGCCAGCAGCTTAGTCCGGACTAGCGGAAGCAAAGATACGCAGTATTTT. The encoded protein is CASSLVRTSGSKDTQYF.

The chain uses TRBV6-6 and TRBJ1-3; the D is unclear. The length of the CDR3 is 15 residues. Germline CDR1 reads MNHNY; CDR2 reads SVGAGI (reference sequence). The V end lost 10 bases, the J end lost 0 bases, and 16 bases lay between the germline ends. The CDR3 sequence: CATAQQSPSGNTIYF. The CDR3 coding sequence is TGTGCCACCGCTCAACAGAGCCCCTCTGGAAACACCATATATTTT.

This clone was seen just once. The chain links TRBV7-2 to TRBJ1-5; TRBD1 aligns across 7 bases. V lost 5 bases, J lost 5 bases, and 12 bases stayed unmatched. Germline lookup yields CDR1 SGHTA and CDR2 FQGNSA. The CDR3 covers 16 residues. The CDR3 DNA reads as TGTGCCAGCAGCACAATTGGGCAGGGGGTCTATCAGCCCCAGCATTTT. Protein: CASSTIGQGVYQPQHF. The whole variable domain, filled in from reference TRBV7-2 and TRBJ1-5, reads GAGVSQSPSNKVTEKGKDVELRCDPISGHTALYWYRQSLGQGLEFLIYFQGNSAPDKSGLPSDRFSAERTGGSVSTLTIQRTQQEDSAVYLCASSTIGQGVYQPQHFGDGTRLSIL.

The chain combines TRBV2 with TRBJ2-1; D unclear. With 2 bases removed from V and 8 bases from J, the gap between germline ends came to 10 bases. Germline V gene sequence: CDR1 SNHLY, CDR2 FYNNEI. CDR3 length: 13 amino acids. The CDR3 loop is CASSESLVYEQFF. CDR3 DNA sequence: TGTGCCAGCAGTGAATCCCTAGTCTATGAGCAGTTCTTC.